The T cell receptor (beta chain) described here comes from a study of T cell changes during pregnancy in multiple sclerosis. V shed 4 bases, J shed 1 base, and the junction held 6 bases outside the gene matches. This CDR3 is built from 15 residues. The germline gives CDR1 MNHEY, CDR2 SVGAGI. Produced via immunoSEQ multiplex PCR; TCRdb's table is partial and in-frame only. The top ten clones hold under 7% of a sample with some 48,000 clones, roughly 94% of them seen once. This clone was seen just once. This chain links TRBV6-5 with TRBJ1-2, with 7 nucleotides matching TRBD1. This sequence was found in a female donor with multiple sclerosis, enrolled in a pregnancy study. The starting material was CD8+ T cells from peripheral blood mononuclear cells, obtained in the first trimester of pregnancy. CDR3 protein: CASSSRTGDNYGYTF. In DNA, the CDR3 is TGTGCCAGCAGTTCCCGGACAGGAGATAACTATGGCTACACCTTC.